This entry concerns a single T cell receptor beta chain. Produced via immunoSEQ multiplex PCR; TCRdb's table is partial and in-frame only. This sample carries some 40,000 clones, about 86% of them seen once, and the ten largest clones take roughly 21%. In germline, CDR1 is SGHAT, CDR2 FQNNGV. This CDR3 region has 14 residues. V lost 7 bases, J lost 7 bases, and 12 bases stayed unmatched. The data stem from a study of control samples from healthy donors and cancer patients. This receptor was obtained from a woman aged 60 to 75 with lung cancer. Sequencing was carried out using PBMCs. The rearrangement uses TRBV11-2 and TRBJ1-2; 7 bases match TRBD1. CDR3 sequence reads: CASTQGGGTGGYTF. The CDR3 region has the DNA TGTGCCAGCACCCAGGGGGGGGGAACGGGTGGCTACACCTTC.